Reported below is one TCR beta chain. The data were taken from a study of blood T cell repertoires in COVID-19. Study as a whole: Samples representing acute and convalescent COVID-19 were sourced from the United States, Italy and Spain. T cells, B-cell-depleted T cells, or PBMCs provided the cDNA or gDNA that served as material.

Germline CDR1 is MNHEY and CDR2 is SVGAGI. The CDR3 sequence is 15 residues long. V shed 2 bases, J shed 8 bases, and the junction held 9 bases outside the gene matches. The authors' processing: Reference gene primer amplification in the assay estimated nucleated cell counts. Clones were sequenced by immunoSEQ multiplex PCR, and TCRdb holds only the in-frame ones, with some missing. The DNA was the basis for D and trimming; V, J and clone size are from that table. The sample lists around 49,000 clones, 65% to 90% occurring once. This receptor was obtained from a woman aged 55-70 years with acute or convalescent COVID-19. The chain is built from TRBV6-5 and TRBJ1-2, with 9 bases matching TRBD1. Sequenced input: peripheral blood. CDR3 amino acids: CASSYRQGGGLGYTF. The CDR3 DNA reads TGTGCCAGCAGTTACCGACAGGGGGGGGGCCTCGGCTACACCTTC.